This T cell receptor (beta chain) was captured by sequencing in a study of blood T cell repertoires in COVID-19 (dated by TCRdb to the early 2020s). Regarding the study in general: Collaborator samples came from the United States, Italy and Spain and covered acute and convalescent phases of COVID-19. A de-identified subject ID, COVID-19 status, age in years and sex were almost always included in the sample metadata. Samples came from the ongoing ImmuneRACE study (first 160 participants) plus 1,254 subjects from 6 global collaborators. Where available, HLA class I and class II types were taken from metadata supplied by the sample provider and were not determined by assay-based typing. The prospective study material was composed of cDNA or gDNA derived from T cells, B-cell-depleted T cells, or PBMCs. The repertoires were released in a freely available public database meant as a resource for research on the immune response to SARS-CoV-2. Subjects who had been exposed to COVID-19, were actively infected with it, or had recovered from it provided the deeply sampled blood TCRbeta repertoires that made up the dataset. General conclusions and limits of the study: The quantity of clinical and demographic metadata differed by source and by participant and was supplied without curation.

V trim: 6 bases; J trim: 9 bases; unmatched bases: 9. From the cysteine through the phenylalanine, the CDR3 covers 15 amino acids. The kept DNA is CDR3 alone, 45 bases in frame from the first base. From a lookup of the germline V gene, CDR1 and CDR2 are SNHLY and FYNNEI. One collaborating source in Seattle enrolled patients while the patients were actively infected and followed the patients over time throughout the course of disease. Collaborating institutions collected whole blood in K2EDTA tubes following their own protocols. For TCRbeta analysis, collaborator samples were shipped as frozen whole blood, as isolated PBMCs, or as DNA extracted from either sample type. TCRbeta CDR3 regions were amplified from genomic DNA by means of the immunoSEQ Assay, a bias-controlled multiplex PCR. On the authors' methods: The number of nucleated cells in each sample was estimated from the amplification of reference gene primers within the assay. Sequence reads were collapsed and filtered to measure the absolute abundance of every unique TCRbeta CDR3 rearrangement. For each sample, productive Simpson clonality was calculated as the square root of Simpson's diversity index across productive rearrangements. The clones in this table, taken by TCRdb from immuneACCESS, are in-frame only. Not every clone is retained; where verified, under half of the shortfall comes from an unresolved V gene, and the cause of the rest is unknown. The V and J calls and clone size come from that table; D and trimming were worked out from the DNA. The sample yields 150,000 to 200,000 clones; 85% to 90% were counted once. The top ten constitute 15% to 20% of the sample.

Details on this clone: Its antigen remains unidentified. No per-base quality is available; no much larger clone lies one base away.

Material: peripheral blood. The receptor was derived from a person aged 70 to 79 with COVID-19, enrolled during active disease. The sequence joins TRBV2 to TRBJ1-6; 9 central bases correspond to TRBD1. The DNA is TGTGCCAGCAGGACGGGACAGGGTCTTAGTTCACCCCTCCACTTT. It specifies CASRTGQGLSSPLHF.